The rows below give T cell receptor beta chains drawn from one sample of a study of blood T cell repertoires in COVID-19. Using immunoSEQ multiplex PCR, the repertoire was profiled, and TCRdb retains in-frame clones only, with some absent. The sample includes around 200,000 clones, 70% to 90% of them seen just once. The specimen sequenced was PBMCs or T cells enriched from blood (not recorded which). The receptors originated from a man in his forties who had recovered from COVID-19. Each CDR3 is given with its conserved first and last residue. A D gene is named only where the DNA matches it firmly. Not all rows give a size; the values are once, few, many and, for expanded clones, a class.

>many|TRBD1|TRBV7-9|TRBJ2-5
TGTGCCAGCAGTCCAAACGACAGGGCGCAAGAGACCCAGTACTTC
CASSPNDRAQETQYF
>-|TRBD1|TRBV2|TRBJ1-6
TGTGCCGGTGCCGGGACAGAAAATTCACCCCTCCACTTT
CAGAGTENSPLHF
>-|TRBD1|TRBV24-1|TRBJ2-3
TGTGCCACCAGTGACACGGGACAGGACACAGATACGCAGTATTTT
CATSDTGQDTDTQYF
>-|-|TRBV18|TRBJ2-6
TGTGCCAGCTCACCAAAGGACAGCTTCTCTGGGGCCAACGTCCTGACTTTC
CASSPKDSFSGANVLTF
>-|TRBD2|TRBV29-1|TRBJ2-2
TGCAGCGTTGGTCACCCGGGGGGCACCGGGGAGCTGTTTTTT
CSVGHPGGTGELFF
>-|-|TRBV19|TRBJ1-2
TGTGCCAGTAGCAAATCGGGGATACTCTATGGCTACACCTTC
CASSKSGILYGYTF
>-|TRBD1|TRBV2|TRBJ1-2
TGTGCCAGCAGTGAATATGGACAGGGATCTAGGGGCTACACCTTC
CASSEYGQGSRGYTF
>-|TRBD1|TRBV2|TRBJ1-3
TGTGCCAGCAGCCCTGACAGGGGGTCGATCTCTGGAAACACCATATATTTT
CASSPDRGSISGNTIYF
>-|TRBD2|TRBV18|TRBJ2-3
TGTGCCAGCTCACGTTACGGACTAGCGGAGGGGGCCCCTAGCACAGATACGCAGTATTTT
CASSRYGLAEGAPSTDTQYF
>-|-|TRBV6-5|TRBJ1-4
TGTGCCAGCAGCCCCGGGTTACGGGAAAAACTGTTTTTT
CASSPGLREKLFF